The 24 T cell receptor beta chains below were found in one sample sequenced in a study of T cell clonality in common variable immunodeficiency. Sequencing was performed with immunoSEQ multiplex PCR; in TCRdb, only in-frame clones are kept and a portion is missing. The sample holds tens of thousands of clones, and no clone turns up only once. Source material: peripheral blood mononuclear cells. These TCRs come from a person between 18 and 70 years old in good health.

This clone came up a few times. A read error is possible here, since a much larger clone lies one base away. The read is 3 residues too short to cover the CDR3 end, so that end is filled in from the germline J gene. The chain has TRBV19 and TRBJ2-3; 7 bases map to TRBD1. This CDR3 is 14 amino acids long. Germline loops: CDR1 LNHDA, CDR2 SQIVND (reference sequence). The CDR3 spells CASVTGDSNQPQYF. Partial CDR3 DNA: TGTGCCAGTGTAACAGGGGACAGCAATCAGCCG.

The CDR3 DNA, read in part, is TGTGCCAGTAGTACCAGGGACAGGGGCCACACAGATACC. It yields the protein CASSTRDRGHTDT. The CDR3 in its entirety is CASSTRDRGHTDTYTF. The chain couples TRBV19 to TRBJ1-2; 10 nucleotides align to TRBD1. The sequenced fragment ends 3 residues before the CDR3 boundary, so the rest is inferred from the germline J gene. CDR3 length: 16 amino acids. Germline CDR1 reads LNHDA; CDR2 reads SQIVND (reference sequence).

Points on this clone: The read comes to an end 3 residues before the CDR3 does, leaving the germline J gene to fill in the end. V and J are TRBV20-1 and TRBJ1-1; 10 bases map to TRBD1. The V and J ends lost 5 bases and 1 base, in that order; junction bases with no gene match: 4. CDR1 is DFQATT and CDR2 is SNEGSKA in the germline V gene (reference sequence). This CDR3 has 14 residues. CDR3 region: CSALDRGANTEAFF. The sequenced part of the CDR3 DNA is TGCAGTGCTTTGGACAGGGGGGCGAACACTGAA.

This clone was seen repeatedly, ten times or more. The missing CDR3 end, 3 residues past where the read stops, is filled in from the germline J gene. The chain has TRBV30 and TRBJ1-4; possibly TRBD1 for D (6 bases). V was pared by 1 base and J by 0 bases, with 18 bases between. CDR3 length: 18 amino acids. Germline CDR1 reads GTSNPN; CDR2 reads SVGIG (reference sequence). CDR3 region: CAWSGLTDREATNEKLFF. The CDR3 bases that were read are TGTGCCTGGAGTGGCCTCACGGACAGAGAAGCAACTAATGAAAAA.

In regard to this clone: The CDR3 end falls 3 residues outside the read, so it is completed with the germline J gene. The chain is built from TRBV7-2 and TRBJ1-6; 10 nucleotides agree with TRBD1. J gave up 10 bases and V 4 bases, and 7 bases lay outside the gene matches. This CDR3 contains 15 residues. In germline, CDR1 is SGHTA, CDR2 FQGNSA. Partial CDR3 DNA: TGTGCCAGCAGCTCCCAGACAGGGGGCGGATCACCC. It yields the protein CASSSQTGGGSP. Given in full, the CDR3 is CASSSQTGGGSPLHF.

There are a few counts of this clone. Read sequence stops 3 residues before the CDR3 end, and the germline J gene provides the missing end. V usage is TRBV10-2 and J usage is TRBJ1-1; TRBD1 matches 7 bases. Unmatched junction bases numbered 8, after V lost 3 bases and J lost 4 bases. The CDR3 has 15 residues. CDR1 and CDR2 from the germline V gene are WSHSY and SAAADI. The CDR3 loop reads CASSETPGGGTEAFF. CDR3 bases read: TGCGCCAGCAGTGAAACCCCAGGGGGTGGCACTGAA.

This clone has ten or more counts. The sequenced part of the CDR3 DNA is TGTGCCAGCACAGAGGGGGCCGGGGAG. The encoded protein is CASTEGAGE. The CDR3, in full, reads CASTEGAGELFF. This sequence joins TRBV7-9 and TRBJ2-2; tentative D call: TRBD1 (6 bases). The read ends 3 residues before the CDR3 terminus; that terminus is restored from the germline J gene. Between the trimmed V and J ends, which lost 7 bases and 6 bases, there was a span of 9 bases. The CDR3 runs 12 residues. Germline V CDR1 and CDR2: SEHNR, FQNEAQ (reference sequence).

The table lists this clone with many counts. The read finishes 3 residues shy of the CDR3 end, and the germline J gene is used to complete it. The genes are TRBV7-6 and TRBJ2-7; D is ambiguous. Trimming removed 3 bases at V and 0 bases at J, with 6 bases between. The CDR3 covers 13 residues. Germline CDR1 SGHVS, CDR2 FNYEAQ. CDR3 region: CASSFASSYEQYF. The sequenced part of the CDR3 DNA is TGTGCCAGCAGCTTCGCTAGCTCCTACGAG.

This clone has only a few counts. Read sequence stops 3 residues before the CDR3 end, and the germline J gene provides the missing end. The chain carries TRBV30 and TRBJ1-2; 9 bases are shared with TRBD1. Germline V gives CDR1 GTSNPN, CDR2 SVGIG (reference sequence). The CDR3 sequence is 15 residues long. The sequenced CDR3 bases are TGTGCCTGGAGTGCCGGGACAGGGTTCACAGATACC. Amino acid sequence: CAWSAGTGFTDT. The entire CDR3 reads CAWSAGTGFTDTYTF. The full variable domain, in which reference TRBV30 and TRBJ1-2 provide the parts outside the CDR3, is SQTIHQWPATLVQPVGSPLSLECTVEGTSNPNLYWYRQAAGRGLQLLFYSVGIGQISSEVPQNLSASRPQDRQFILSSKKLLLSDSGFYLCAWSAGTGFTDTYTFGSGTRLTVV.

This clone was counted between two and nine times. A read error may explain this, as a much larger clone is one base away. Read coverage stops 3 residues before the CDR3 terminus; the germline J gene supplies the remainder. This chain uses TRBV6-2 or TRBV6-3 with TRBJ2-3; 7 nucleotides align to TRBD1. The CDR3 is 15 residues long. The germline gives CDR1 MNHEY, CDR2 SVGEGT. The CDR3 DNA, read in part, is TGTGCCAGCAGAACGACAGGGATCCTGGATCAGCCG. Protein product: CASRTTGILDQP. The whole CDR3 protein is CASRTTGILDQPQYF.

A note on this clone: The read finishes 3 residues shy of the CDR3 end, and the germline J gene is used to complete it. The chain employs TRBV11-2 and TRBJ1-2; 9 positions agree with TRBD1. The germline gives CDR1 SGHAT, CDR2 FQNNGV. The CDR3 spans 15 residues. The V and J ends lost 5 bases and 4 bases, in that order; junction bases with no gene match: 8. This chain's CDR3 is CASSPQGQGGYGYTF. Partial CDR3 DNA: TGTGCCAGCAGCCCCCAGGGACAGGGAGGCTATGGC.

The sample holds many counts of this clone. The sequence runs out 3 residues before the end of the CDR3; the remainder is reconstructed from the germline J gene. The gene calls are TRBV20-1 and TRBJ1-6; D uncertain. The germline gives CDR1 DFQATT, CDR2 SNEGSKA (reference sequence). V lost 6 bases and J lost 3, with 9 bases in between. CDR3 length: 13 amino acids. CDR3 sequence reads: CSARVDYNSPLHF. The sequenced CDR3 bases are TGCAGTGCCCGGGTGGACTATAATTCACCC.

This clone was recorded at least ten times. The CDR3 sequence: CASSPGFSSYEQYF. CDR3 bases read: TGTGCCAGTAGTCCAGGGTTTAGCTCCTACGAG. This chain links TRBV19 with TRBJ2-7; maybe TRBD1 (5 bases). The missing CDR3 end, 3 residues past where the read stops, is filled in from the germline J gene. The CDR3 runs 14 residues. Germline loops: CDR1 LNHDA, CDR2 SQIVND (reference sequence). Deletions cut 5 bases from V and 0 bases from J, with 11 bases between. Using reference TRBV19 and TRBJ2-7 for the parts outside the CDR3, the full variable domain is DGGITQSPKYLFRKEGQNVTLSCEQNLNHDAMYWYRQDPGQGLRLIYYSQIVNDFQKGDIAEGYSVSREKKESFPLTVTSAQKNPTAFYLCASSPGFSSYEQYFGPGTRLTVT.

There are many counts of this clone. The CDR3 end is not reached by the read, which stops 3 residues before it; the germline J gene fills it in. The chain employs TRBV18 and TRBJ1-2; 7 nucleotides align to TRBD1. Germline trimming cut 7 bases from V and 6 bases from J; bases unmatched to any gene: 11. Per germline, CDR1 KGHSH and CDR2 LQKENI. The CDR3 length is 14 residues. The covered CDR3 bases are TGTGCCAGCTACCCGTTCAGGGGGTCGGATGGC. As protein: CASYPFRGSDG. The full CDR3 protein is CASYPFRGSDGYTF.

This clone was counted many times. The CDR3 end lies 3 residues beyond the end of the read and is filled in from the germline J gene. The V call is TRBV20-1, the J call TRBJ2-7; maybe TRBD2 (6 bases). Trimming took 6 bases from V and 4 from J, leaving 13 bases between them. From germline, CDR1 is DFQATT and CDR2 SNEGSKA (reference sequence). The CDR3 extends over 12 amino acids. The CDR3 sequence is CSARTGGYEQYF. Partial CDR3 DNA: TGCAGTGCCCGAACCGGGGGATACGAG.

This clone was seen at least ten times. The read comes to an end 3 residues before the CDR3 does, leaving the germline J gene to fill in the end. This chain connects TRBV6-1 to TRBJ2-5, with 9 bases aligning to TRBD1. The germline V gene has CDR1 MNHNS and CDR2 SASEGT. V shed 3 bases and J 2 bases; nucleotides not matched to a gene: 1. CDR3 size: 14 residues. CDR3 residues: CASSETGGQETQYF. CDR3 DNA, as far as it was read: TGTGCCAGCAGTGAGACAGGGGGTCAAGAGACC.

In its sample, this clone was seen many times. The read terminates 3 residues ahead of where the CDR3 ends, so the germline J gene completes it. The chain couples TRBV5-4 to TRBJ2-7; perhaps TRBD2 as D (5 bases). Per germline, CDR1 SGHNT and CDR2 YYREEE (reference sequence). The CDR3 sequence is 16 residues long. Trimming removed 1 base at V and 0 bases at J, with 14 bases between. This CDR3 is CASSLRWTDYSYEQYF. The covered CDR3 bases are TGTGCCAGCAGCTTGAGGTGGACTGACTACTCCTACGAG.

This clone was seen many times. The read is 3 residues too short to cover the CDR3 end, so that end is filled in from the germline J gene. The chain is built from TRBV20-1 and TRBJ1-2, with D uncertain. V was clipped by 0 bases and J by 1 base, with 18 bases between them. This CDR3 has 17 residues. Looked up from germline, CDR1 is DFQATT and CDR2 is SNEGSKA (reference sequence). This chain's CDR3 is CSARDSWPVDFNYGYTF. CDR3 DNA, as far as it was read: TGCAGTGCTAGAGATAGTTGGCCAGTAGACTTTAACTATGGC.

This clone was seen ten or more times. The read gets to within 3 residues of the CDR3 end, and the germline J gene fills in the rest. The V gene is TRBV10-1, the J gene TRBJ2-4, with D possibly TRBD2 on 5 matching bases. Per germline, CDR1 WNHNN and CDR2 SYGVQD (reference sequence). The CDR3 runs 12 residues. Partial CDR3 DNA: TGCGCCAGCAGTGCCACGGACTCGTAT. This codes for CASSATDSY. In full, the CDR3 is CASSATDSYQYF.

This clone was recorded many times. The CDR3 goes on 3 residues after the read ends, and that part is filled in from the germline J gene. The chain joins TRBV7-6 to TRBJ2-1, with D perhaps matching TRBD1 (5 bases). Trimming took off 8 bases at V and 1 base at J, with 15 bases between the two ends. Germline loops: CDR1 SGHVS, CDR2 FNYEAQ. The CDR3 consists of 15 residues. The CDR3 loop reads CASQSGLGSYNEQFF. The CDR3 DNA, read in part, is TGTGCCAGCCAGTCAGGGTTAGGTTCCTACAATGAG. Variable domain in full (rest from reference TRBV7-6 and TRBJ2-1): GAGVSQSPRYKVTKRGQDVALRCDPISGHVSLYWYRQALGQGPEFLTYFNYEAQQDKSGLPNDRFSAERPEGSISTLTIQRTEQRDSAMYRCASQSGLGSYNEQFFGPGTRLTVL.

This clone was observed a handful of times. The read finishes 3 residues shy of the CDR3 end, and the germline J gene is used to complete it. The chain employs TRBV7-9 and TRBJ1-1, with D tentatively TRBD1 (6 bases). CDR1 and CDR2 (germline): SEHNR, FQNEAQ (reference sequence). V gave up 5 bases and J gave up 0 bases, with 13 bases separating them. The CDR3 is 15 residues long. CDR3 residues: CASSRGTWVNTEAFF. Incomplete CDR3 DNA: TGTGCCAGCAGCAGAGGGACATGGGTGAACACTGAA.

This clone was counted ten times or more. With the read ending 3 residues before the CDR3 end, the germline J gene is used to fill in that end. The gene calls are TRBV19 and TRBJ2-1; no reliable D call. The CDR3 is 13 amino acids. V was trimmed by 4 bases and J by 3 bases, leaving 7 bases between them. Germline loops: CDR1 LNHDA, CDR2 SQIVND (reference sequence). The sequenced part of the CDR3 DNA is TGTGCCAGTAGTAGGGCACGCTACAATGAG. Its protein is CASSRARYNE. From start to end, the CDR3 is CASSRARYNEQFF.

This clone was observed many times. Read data end 3 residues before the CDR3 end; the end is taken from the germline J gene. This sequence joins TRBV6-2 or TRBV6-3 and TRBJ2-6; D call uncertain. Trimming removed 7 bases from V and 4 bases from J, with 8 bases in between. This CDR3 is built from 13 residues. Germline V gene sequence: CDR1 MNHEY, CDR2 SVGEGT. CDR3 protein: CASTGLGANVLTF. The covered CDR3 bases are TGTGCCAGCACCGGGTTAGGGGCCAACGTC.

Of note for this clone: Sequencing ends 3 residues short of the CDR3 end; the germline J gene provides the rest. The chain combines TRBV19 with TRBJ2-4; D may be TRBD1 (6 bases). Germline V lookup: CDR1 LNHDA, CDR2 SQIVND (reference sequence). The CDR3 consists of 13 residues. The part of the CDR3 DNA that was read is TGTGCCGCCGGGCAGGGGTACACCTATGGT. Protein product: CAAGQGYTYG. The CDR3, in full, reads CAAGQGYTYGQYF.